The T cell receptor (beta chain) described here comes from a study of T cell responses to AZD1222 COVID-19 vaccine. General study findings and limits: Possibly, clonal diversity was underestimated; donors were largely white British and included more females. Reports indicate that nearly half of spike-specific TCRs are directed at unmutated variant regions. Among AZD1222 vaccinees, only six or seven were seropositive at baseline. An increase in Spike-specific TCR breadth and depth was observed after two AZD1222 doses.

Turning to this clone: The target antigen is unknown.

Repertoires were generated with immunoSEQ multiplex PCR, while TCRdb's copy carries only in-frame clones and drops some. Here the sample spans 150,000 to 200,000 clones, around 88% being singletons. Germline V gives CDR1 MGHRA, CDR2 YSYEKL. This CDR3 has 18 amino acids. J lost 1 base, V lost 4 bases, and 11 bases had no gene match. The sequencing used peripheral blood, collected 28 days after the second AZD1222 dose. This sequence joins TRBV4-1 and TRBJ2-2, with 8 positions matching TRBD1. The source of this sequence is an adult who received the AZD1222 COVID-19 vaccine. For the CDR3, the DNA is TGCGCCAGCAGCCCCGCCCTATCCGGGACAGGGAACACCGGGGAGCTGTTTTTT. It specifies CASSPALSGTGNTGELFF.